This T cell receptor beta chain originates from a study of shared T cell receptors in the human thymus. Germline CDR1 reads SGHDN; CDR2 reads FVKESK. V lost 1 base, J lost 4 bases, and 22 bases lay in between. The CDR3 length is 19 residues. TCRdb's copy holds only in-frame clones and misses some; the assay was immunoSEQ multiplex PCR. The sample contains around 730,000 clones, around 85% of which appear only once. These data were also filed under a second study, of human thymus T cells. This second report adds: Highly overlapping thymic repertoires in unrelated individuals were reported by related research.

V and J are TRBV14 and TRBJ1-4; no clear D. The sample comprised thymocytes. The receptor was derived from a girl younger than two with a congenital heart defect. CDR3 loop: CASSQVPFPMRQNNEKLFF. CDR3 nucleotide sequence: TGTGCCAGCAGCCAAGTTCCCTTCCCGATGCGGCAGAATAATGAAAAACTGTTTTTT.